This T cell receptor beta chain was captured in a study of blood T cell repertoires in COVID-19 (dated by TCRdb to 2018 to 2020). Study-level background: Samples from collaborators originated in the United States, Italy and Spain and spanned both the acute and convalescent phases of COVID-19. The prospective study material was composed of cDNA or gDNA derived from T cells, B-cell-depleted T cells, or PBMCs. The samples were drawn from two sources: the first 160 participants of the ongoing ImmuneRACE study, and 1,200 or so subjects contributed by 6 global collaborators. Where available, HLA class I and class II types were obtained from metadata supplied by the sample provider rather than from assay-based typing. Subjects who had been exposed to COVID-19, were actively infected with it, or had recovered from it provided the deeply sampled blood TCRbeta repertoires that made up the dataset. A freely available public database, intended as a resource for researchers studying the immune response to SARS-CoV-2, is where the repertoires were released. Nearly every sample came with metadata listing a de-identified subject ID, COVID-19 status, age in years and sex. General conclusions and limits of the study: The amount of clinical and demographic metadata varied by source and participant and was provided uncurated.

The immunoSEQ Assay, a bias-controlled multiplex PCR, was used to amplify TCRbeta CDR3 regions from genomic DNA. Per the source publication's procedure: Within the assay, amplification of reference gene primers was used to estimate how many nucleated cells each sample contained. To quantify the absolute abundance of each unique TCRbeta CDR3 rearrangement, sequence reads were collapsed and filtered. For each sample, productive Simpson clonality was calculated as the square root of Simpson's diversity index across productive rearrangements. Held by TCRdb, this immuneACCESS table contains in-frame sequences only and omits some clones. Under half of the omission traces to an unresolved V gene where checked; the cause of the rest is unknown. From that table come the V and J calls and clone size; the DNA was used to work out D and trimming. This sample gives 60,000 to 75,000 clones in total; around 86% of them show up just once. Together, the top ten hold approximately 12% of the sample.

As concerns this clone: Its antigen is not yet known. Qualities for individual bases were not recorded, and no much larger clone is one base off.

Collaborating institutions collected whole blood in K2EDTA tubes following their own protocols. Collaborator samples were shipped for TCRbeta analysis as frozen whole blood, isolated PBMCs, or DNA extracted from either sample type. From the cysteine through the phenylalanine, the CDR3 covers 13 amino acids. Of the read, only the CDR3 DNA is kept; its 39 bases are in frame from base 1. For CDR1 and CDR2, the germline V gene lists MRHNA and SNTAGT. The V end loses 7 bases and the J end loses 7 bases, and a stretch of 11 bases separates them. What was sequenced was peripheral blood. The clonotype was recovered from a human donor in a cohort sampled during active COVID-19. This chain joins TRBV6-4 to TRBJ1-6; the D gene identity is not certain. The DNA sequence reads TGTGCCAGCACCTCGGGGAGAAATTCACCCCTCCACTTT. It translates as CASTSGRNSPLHF.